These 28 T cell receptor beta chains were sequenced from one sample in a study of blood T cell repertoires in COVID-19. Libraries were prepared by immunoSEQ multiplex PCR; TCRdb keeps only in-frame clonotypes and omits some of them. The table records approximately 200,000 clones, around 90% of them present only once. Sequencing was performed on PBMCs or T cells enriched from blood (not recorded which). These receptors were collected from a woman aged 30 to 39 who had recovered from COVID-19.

The CDR3 loop reads CASSAQHLRSPSYEQYF. CDR3 DNA sequence: TGTGCCAGTAGTGCCCAGCATCTCAGGTCTCCGTCCTACGAGCAGTACTTC. The chain employs TRBV19 and TRBJ2-7, with D hard to call. The germline V gene has CDR1 LNHDA and CDR2 SQIVND (reference sequence). V lost 5 bases and J lost 1, with 21 bases in between. This CDR3 region has 17 residues. The variable domain in full, completed from reference TRBV19 and TRBJ2-7, reads DGGITQSPKYLFRKEGQNVTLSCEQNLNHDAMYWYRQDPGQGLRLIYYSQIVNDFQKGDIAEGYSVSREKKESFPLTVTSAQKNPTAFYLCASSAQHLRSPSYEQYFGPGTRLTVT.

This chain connects TRBV30 to TRBJ1-5; TRBD1 aligns across 7 bases. This CDR3 has 14 residues. Trimming took 3 bases from V and 3 from J; bases not matched to a gene: 5. Germline V gives CDR1 GTSNPN, CDR2 SVGIG (reference sequence). CDR3 amino acids: CAWSSGQLNQPQHF. The CDR3 DNA is TGTGCCTGGAGCTCGGGACAGCTCAATCAGCCCCAGCATTTT.

Written as DNA, the CDR3 is TGCGCCAGCAGCTTATCGCAGGGAGGGGAAGGGGGCTATGGCTACACCTTC. Protein sequence: CASSLSQGGEGGYGYTF. V usage is TRBV5-1 and J usage is TRBJ1-2, with D maybe TRBD1 (6 bases). This CDR3 comprises 17 residues. Per germline, CDR1 SGHRS and CDR2 YFSETQ. V was clipped by 2 bases and J by 4 bases, with 21 bases between them.

The V call is TRBV11-2, the J call TRBJ1-1, with unresolved D. V was clipped by 1 base and J by 1 base, with 16 bases between them. This CDR3 is built from 17 residues. The V gene's germline CDR1 is SGHAT and CDR2 FQNNGV. CDR3 in amino acids: CASSLVSPRMGNTEAFF. The CDR3 nucleotides read TGTGCCAGCAGCTTAGTGTCTCCGCGGATGGGGAACACTGAAGCTTTCTTT.

This chain uses TRBV7-9 with TRBJ1-6; TRBD1 agrees at 9 bases. The CDR3 loop spans 15 amino acids. V gave up 5 bases and J gave up 6 bases; unmatched junction bases: 5. CDR1 is SEHNR and CDR2 is FQNEAQ in the germline V gene (reference sequence). Here the CDR3 DNA reads TGTGCCAGCAGCCCGGCGGGACAGGGTAATTCACCCCTCCACTTT. Translated: CASSPAGQGNSPLHF.

The chain recombines TRBV5-1 with TRBJ2-2, with 7 nucleotides matching TRBD2. The V segment lost 3 bases and the J segment 3 bases; nucleotides outside the gene matches: 5. CDR3 length: 15 residues. The germline gives CDR1 SGHRS, CDR2 YFSETQ. The CDR3 reads CASSWGGADTGELFF. The CDR3 DNA reads TGCGCCAGCAGCTGGGGAGGGGCGGACACCGGGGAGCTGTTTTTT.

J is TRBJ1-2 and V is TRBV7-2; D might be TRBD1 (6 bases). Germline CDR1 is SGHTA and CDR2 is FQGNSA. The CDR3 covers 14 residues. V was shortened by 5 bases and J by 4 bases, with 14 bases between the two germline ends. This CDR3 reads CASSPVRGGYGYTF. The CDR3 DNA follows: TGTGCCAGCAGCCCTGTTCGAGGGGGCTATGGCTACACCTTC.

The chain employs TRBV27 and TRBJ1-6, with 7 bases aligning to TRBD1. This CDR3 is 16 amino acids long. V shed 3 bases, J shed 10 bases, and the junction held 12 bases outside the gene matches. Germline V lookup: CDR1 MNHEY, CDR2 SMNVEV (reference sequence). The CDR3 nucleotides read TGTGCCAGCAGTTTGCAAGGGGGCCCCCTTGGGTCACCCCTCCACTTT. Protein: CASSLQGGPLGSPLHF.

The rearrangement links TRBV6-5 to TRBJ1-2; 7 nucleotides align to TRBD1. V was clipped by 5 bases and J by 1 base; unmatched bases: 7. The CDR3 contains 15 residues. The germline V gene encodes CDR1 MNHEY and CDR2 SVGAGI. As DNA, the CDR3 is TGTGCCAGCAGTCCCCTACAGGGGATTAACTATGGCTACACCTTC. This encodes CASSPLQGINYGYTF.

The rearrangement uses TRBV7-9 and TRBJ2-5; 10 bases map to TRBD2. V shed 5 bases, J shed 5 bases, and the junction held 5 bases outside the gene matches. CDR1 SEHNR and CDR2 FQNEAQ come from the germline V gene (reference sequence). The CDR3 contains 14 residues. The CDR3 here is CASSVSGRGETQYF. CDR3 nucleotides: TGTGCCAGCAGCGTCAGCGGGAGGGGGGAGACCCAGTACTTC.

V and J are TRBV20-1 and TRBJ2-4; tentatively, D is TRBD2 (5 bases). V was cut by 3 bases and J by 1 base, with 16 bases left in between. Germline CDR1 is DFQATT and CDR2 is SNEGSKA (reference sequence). This CDR3 has 16 amino acids. CDR3 sequence (DNA): TGCAGTGCTAGTCCCCTCCGGGAAGTGGCCAAAAACATTCAGTACTTC. The encoded protein is CSASPLREVAKNIQYF.

The chain has TRBV5-1 and TRBJ1-5, with 10 bases identical to TRBD1. Unmatched junction bases numbered 7, after V lost 4 bases and J lost 3 bases. There are 16 residues in the CDR3. The germline V gene encodes CDR1 SGHRS and CDR2 YFSETQ. The CDR3 here is CASSPTGQGYNQPQHF. CDR3 DNA: TGCGCCAGCAGCCCTACGGGACAGGGGTACAATCAGCCCCAGCATTTT.

Ten or more counts support this clone. This rearrangement joins TRBV25-1 to TRBJ2-1; D might be TRBD1 (5 bases). Germline lookup yields CDR1 MGHDK and CDR2 SYGVNS. The CDR3 loop spans 12 amino acids. V gave up 3 bases and J gave up 7 bases, with 7 bases separating them. The CDR3 here is CASSEGRNEQFF. As DNA, the CDR3 is TGTGCCAGCAGTGAGGGGCGAAATGAGCAGTTCTTC.

The V gene is TRBV4-3, the J gene TRBJ2-3; weak D call: TRBD1 (6 bases). Germline V gives CDR1 LGHNA, CDR2 YSLEER. The CDR3 covers 16 residues. The V end was cut by 0 bases, the J end by 4 bases, with 14 bases between. The CDR3 is CASSQDRGIDPDTQYF. In DNA form, the CDR3 reads TGCGCCAGCAGCCAAGATAGGGGGATAGACCCAGATACGCAGTATTTT.

DNA for the CDR3: TGCGCCAGCAGCCCACGGGGGATAGCGGGAGAAGGTGAGACCCAGTACTTC. It is translated as CASSPRGIAGEGETQYF. The chain uses TRBV5-1 and TRBJ2-5; 9 bases are a match to TRBD2. Germline CDR1 and CDR2: SGHRS and YFSETQ. The CDR3 sequence is 17 residues long. V lost 4 bases to trimming and J lost 5 bases; unmatched junction nucleotides: 15.

The J gene is TRBJ1-6, the V gene TRBV6-5; D is possibly TRBD1 (5 bases). The CDR3 length is 14 residues. Germline V gives CDR1 MNHEY, CDR2 SVGAGI. Deletions cut 5 bases from V and 10 bases from J, with 15 bases between. CDR3 nucleotide sequence: TGTGCCAGCAGTCGCACGACAGACCCCTCACCCCTCCACTTT. Protein sequence: CASSRTTDPSPLHF.

The chain links TRBV30 to TRBJ1-4; 9 nucleotides match TRBD1. CDR1 and CDR2 (germline): GTSNPN, SVGIG (reference sequence). Unmatched junction bases numbered 5, after V lost 5 bases and J lost 7 bases. The CDR3 runs 13 residues. The CDR3 DNA is TGTGCCTGGGAACCGGGACAGGGTGAAAAACTGTTTTTT. It codes for CAWEPGQGEKLFF.

J is TRBJ2-7 and V is TRBV9; a weak D match, TRBD2 (5 bases). Germline loops: CDR1 SGDLS, CDR2 YYNGEE. The CDR3 sequence is 16 residues long. V was cut by 4 bases and J by 0 bases, with 17 bases left in between. The CDR3 DNA is TGTGCCAGCAGCCCCTTAAGCGGAGCCACCTCCTACGAGCAGTACTTC. Its protein is CASSPLSGATSYEQYF.

This clone was seen just once. The chain employs TRBV30 and TRBJ2-2; perhaps TRBD2 as D (6 bases). This CDR3 region has 11 residues. V lost 8 bases and J 6 bases, leaving 10 bases between the germline ends. The germline V gene encodes CDR1 GTSNPN and CDR2 SVGIG (reference sequence). CDR3 region: CARGGPGELFF. The CDR3 DNA is TGTGCCCGTGGAGGGCCCGGGGAGCTGTTTTTT.

CDR3 coding DNA: TGTGCCAGCAGCCCCAGACTAGCGGGAGCCGGGGAGCTGTTTTTT. Translated: CASSPRLAGAGELFF. The rearrangement uses TRBV9 and TRBJ2-2, with 12 nucleotides matching TRBD2. Germline V gene sequence: CDR1 SGDLS, CDR2 YYNGEE. V lost 4 bases, J lost 6 bases, and 4 bases stayed unmatched. This CDR3 region has 15 residues.

This chain links TRBV25-1 with TRBJ1-4, with 7 positions matching TRBD1. Germline V gives CDR1 MGHDK, CDR2 SYGVNS. The CDR3 covers 14 residues. Trimming cost V 2 bases and J 8 bases; bases outside gene matches: 5. The CDR3 region is CASSELRGVEKLFF. The CDR3 DNA reads TGTGCCAGCAGTGAACTCAGGGGGGTCGAAAAACTGTTTTTT.

The V call is TRBV11-3, the J call TRBJ2-5; perhaps TRBD1 as D (5 bases). CDR1 and CDR2 from the germline V gene are SGHNT and YENEEA. The CDR3 is made up of 15 amino acids. Deletions cut 5 bases from V and 5 bases from J, with 18 bases between. CDR3 coding DNA: TGTGCCAGCAGCCGAGGTTTGGGAAAGGGGGAGACCCAGTACTTC. It codes for CASSRGLGKGETQYF.

The chain uses TRBV4-3 and TRBJ2-7; 9 nucleotides agree with TRBD1. J lost 2 bases, V lost 3 bases, and 8 bases had no gene match. This CDR3 spans 16 amino acids. CDR1 and CDR2 from the germline V gene are LGHNA and YSLEER. This chain's CDR3 is CASSQDSRTGAYEQYF. As DNA, the CDR3 is TGCGCCAGCAGCCAGGACTCAAGGACAGGGGCCTACGAGCAGTACTTC.

The chain is built from TRBV30 and TRBJ2-7; possible D gene TRBD1, 6 bases. The germline V gene has CDR1 GTSNPN and CDR2 SVGIG (reference sequence). Trimming pared 3 bases from V and 2 bases from J, leaving 14 bases between. The CDR3 extends over 14 amino acids. CDR3 in amino acids: CAWSPGTQTYEQYF. The CDR3 nucleotides are TGTGCCTGGAGCCCCGGGACACAAACCTACGAGCAGTACTTC.

This sequence joins TRBV5-4 and TRBJ1-1; D is perhaps TRBD1 (5 bases). CDR3 length equals 14 residues. Germline assignment: CDR1 SGHNT and CDR2 YYREEE (reference sequence). Trimming took off 0 bases at V and 3 bases at J, with 9 bases between the two ends. The CDR3 DNA reads as TGTGCCAGCAGCTTGGAGGGGCCCTACACTGAAGCTTTCTTT. This codes for CASSLEGPYTEAFF.

The chain employs TRBV4-2 and TRBJ1-3; D is ambiguous. V was pared by 0 bases and J by 0 bases, with 9 bases between. The CDR3 is 16 residues long. The germline gives CDR1 LGHNA, CDR2 YNFKEQ. This CDR3 is CASSQDERSSGNTIYF. The CDR3, as DNA: TGTGCCAGCAGCCAAGATGAACGGAGCTCTGGAAACACCATATATTTT.

The CDR3 region has the DNA TGTGCCATCAGCCCGGACAGGGAGAACACCGGGGAGCTGTTTTTT. Protein: CAISPDRENTGELFF. The chain recombines TRBV10-3 with TRBJ2-2, with 8 positions matching TRBD1. CDR1 ENHRY and CDR2 SYGVKD come from the germline V gene. The J segment lost 1 base and the V segment lost 6 bases, leaving 4 bases of the junction unmatched. The CDR3 has 15 residues.

This clone has a handful of counts. The rearrangement uses TRBV5-1 and TRBJ1-2; 12 bases align to TRBD1. There are 15 residues in the CDR3. J lost 4 bases, V lost 4 bases, and 5 bases had no gene match. Germline V CDR1 and CDR2: SGHRS, YFSETQ. In DNA form, the CDR3 reads TGCGCCAGCAGCACGGGACAGGGGGCTACCTATGGCTACACCTTC. It translates to CASSTGQGATYGYTF.